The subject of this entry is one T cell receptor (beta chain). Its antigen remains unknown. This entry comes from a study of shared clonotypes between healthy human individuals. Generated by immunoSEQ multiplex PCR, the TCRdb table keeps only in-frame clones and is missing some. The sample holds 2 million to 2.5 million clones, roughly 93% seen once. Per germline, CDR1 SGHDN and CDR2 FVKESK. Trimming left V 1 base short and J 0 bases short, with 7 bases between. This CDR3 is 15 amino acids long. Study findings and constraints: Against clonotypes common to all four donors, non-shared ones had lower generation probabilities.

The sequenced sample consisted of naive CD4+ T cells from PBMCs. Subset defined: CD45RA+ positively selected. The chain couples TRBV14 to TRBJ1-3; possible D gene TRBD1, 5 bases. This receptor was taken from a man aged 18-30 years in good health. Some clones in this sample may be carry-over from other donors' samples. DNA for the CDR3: TGTGCCAGCAGCCAAGTACAGGACTCTGGAAACACCATATATTTT. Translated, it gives CASSQVQDSGNTIYF.